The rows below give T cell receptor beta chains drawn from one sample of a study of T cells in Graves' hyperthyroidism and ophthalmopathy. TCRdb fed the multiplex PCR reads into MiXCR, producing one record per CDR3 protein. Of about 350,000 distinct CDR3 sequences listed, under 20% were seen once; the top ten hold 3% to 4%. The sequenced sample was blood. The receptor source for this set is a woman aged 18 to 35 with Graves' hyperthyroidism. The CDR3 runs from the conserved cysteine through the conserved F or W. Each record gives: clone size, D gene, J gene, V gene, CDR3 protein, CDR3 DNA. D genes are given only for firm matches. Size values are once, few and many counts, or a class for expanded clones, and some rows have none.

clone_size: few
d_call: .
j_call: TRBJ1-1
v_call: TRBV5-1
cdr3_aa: CASSLGGGQAAAFF
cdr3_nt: TGCGCCAGCAGCTTGGGGGGGGGCCAGGCGGCAGCTTTCTTT

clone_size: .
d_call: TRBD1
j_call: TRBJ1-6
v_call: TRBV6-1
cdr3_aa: CASSPLDRDQNSPLHF
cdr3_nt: TGTGCCAGCAGCCCCTTAGACAGGGATCAAAATTCACCCCTCCACTTT

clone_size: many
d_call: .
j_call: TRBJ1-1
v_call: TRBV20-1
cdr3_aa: CSALPLGHFTEAFF
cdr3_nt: TGCAGTGCGTTACCCCTGGGACACTTCACTGAAGCTTTCTTT

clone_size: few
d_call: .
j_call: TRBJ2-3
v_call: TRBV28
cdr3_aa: CASSSPGTDTQYF
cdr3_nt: TGTGCCAGCAGTTCGCCAGGGACAGATACGCAGTATTTT

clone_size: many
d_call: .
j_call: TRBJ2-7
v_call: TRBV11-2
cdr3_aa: CASSLASGTGTPDF
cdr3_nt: TGTGCCAGCAGCTTAGCCTCCGGCACCGGGACTCCCGACTTC

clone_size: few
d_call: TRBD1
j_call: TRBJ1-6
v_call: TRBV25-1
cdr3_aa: CASSDRGQYSPLHF
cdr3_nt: TGTGCCAGCAGTGACAGGGGGCAATACTCACCCCTCCACTTT

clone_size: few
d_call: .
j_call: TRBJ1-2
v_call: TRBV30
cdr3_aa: CAWSPYGGGYTF
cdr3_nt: TGTGCCTGGAGCCCCTATGGGGGTGGCTACACCTTC

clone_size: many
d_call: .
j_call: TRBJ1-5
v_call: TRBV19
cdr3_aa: CASSTHDVSNQPQHF
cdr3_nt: TGTGCCAGTAGTACCCACGATGTGAGCAATCAGCCCCAGCATTTT

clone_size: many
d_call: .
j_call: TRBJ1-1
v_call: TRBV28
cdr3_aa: CASSARENTEAFF
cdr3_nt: TGTGCCAGCAGTGCCAGGGAGAACACTGAAGCTTTCTTT

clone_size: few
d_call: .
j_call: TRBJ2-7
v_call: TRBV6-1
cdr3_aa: CASSVNGYEQYF
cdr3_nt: TGTGCCAGCAGTGTAAATGGATACGAGCAGTACTTC

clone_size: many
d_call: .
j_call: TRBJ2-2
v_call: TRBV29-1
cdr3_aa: CSVTRGANTGELFF
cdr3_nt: TGCAGCGTTACCAGGGGCGCGAACACCGGGGAGCTGTTTTTT

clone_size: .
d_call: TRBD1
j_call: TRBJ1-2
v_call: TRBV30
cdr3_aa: CAWSGQGANGYTF
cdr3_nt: TGTGCCTGGAGCGGACAGGGGGCGAACGGCTACACCTTC

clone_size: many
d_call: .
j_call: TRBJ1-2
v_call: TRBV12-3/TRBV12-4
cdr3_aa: CASSLRRAPYGYTF
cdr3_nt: TGTGCCAGCAGTTTGAGAAGGGCTCCGTATGGCTACACCTTC

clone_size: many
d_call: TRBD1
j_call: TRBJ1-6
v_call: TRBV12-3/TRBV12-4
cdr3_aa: CASFPTGSDSPLHF
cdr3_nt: TGTGCCAGCTTCCCGACAGGGTCCGATTCACCCCTCCACTTT

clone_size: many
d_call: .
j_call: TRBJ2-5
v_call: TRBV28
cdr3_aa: CASSPDRTQYF
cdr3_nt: TGTGCCAGCAGTCCTGATAGGACCCAGTACTTC

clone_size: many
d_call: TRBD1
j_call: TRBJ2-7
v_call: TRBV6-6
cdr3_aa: CASSPRWTGDYEQYF
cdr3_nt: TGTGCCAGCAGTCCTCGCTGGACAGGGGACTACGAGCAGTACTTC

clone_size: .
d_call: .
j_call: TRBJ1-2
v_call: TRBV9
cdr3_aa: CASSVEIRPDGNYGYTF
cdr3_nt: TGTGCCAGCAGCGTAGAAATCAGACCTGACGGAAACTATGGCTACACCTTC

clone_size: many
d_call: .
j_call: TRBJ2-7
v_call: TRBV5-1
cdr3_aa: CASSRSAQSSYEQYF
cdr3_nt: TGCGCCAGCAGCCGGAGCGCGCAGAGCTCCTACGAGCAGTACTTC

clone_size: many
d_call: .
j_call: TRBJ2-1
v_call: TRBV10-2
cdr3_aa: CASSAGPRREQFF
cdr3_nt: TGCGCCAGCAGTGCGGGACCTAGGCGGGAGCAGTTCTTC

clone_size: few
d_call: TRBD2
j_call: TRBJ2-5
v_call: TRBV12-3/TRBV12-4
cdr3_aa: CASSFTPPRGRGRETQYF
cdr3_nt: TGTGCCAGCAGTTTCACCCCCCCTCGTGGGCGGGGGAGAGAGACCCAGTACTTC

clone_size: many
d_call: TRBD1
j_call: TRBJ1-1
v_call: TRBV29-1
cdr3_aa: CSVVGTGYTEAFF
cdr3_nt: TGCAGCGTTGTCGGGACAGGGTACACTGAAGCTTTCTTT

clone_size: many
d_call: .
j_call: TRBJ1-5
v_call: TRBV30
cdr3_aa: CAWSVRTFNQPQHF
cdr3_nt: TGTGCCTGGAGTGTAAGGACGTTCAATCAGCCCCAGCATTTT

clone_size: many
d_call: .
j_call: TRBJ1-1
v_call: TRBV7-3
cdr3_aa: CASSLSWGLNTEAFF
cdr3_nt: TGTGCCAGCAGCTTAAGTTGGGGGCTGAACACTGAAGCTTTCTTT

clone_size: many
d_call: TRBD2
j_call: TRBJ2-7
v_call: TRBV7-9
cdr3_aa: CASMGPGGYEQYF
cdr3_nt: TGTGCCAGCATGGGCCCGGGAGGCTACGAGCAGTACTTC

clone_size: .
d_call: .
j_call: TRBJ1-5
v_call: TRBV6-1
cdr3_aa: CATLRGGGEPQHF
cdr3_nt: TGTGCCACCTTACGGGGTGGCGGGGAGCCCCAGCATTTT

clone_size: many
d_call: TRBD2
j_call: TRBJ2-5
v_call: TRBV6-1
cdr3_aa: CASRRLAGEETQYF
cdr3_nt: TGTGCCAGCAGACGACTAGCGGGGGAAGAGACCCAGTACTTC

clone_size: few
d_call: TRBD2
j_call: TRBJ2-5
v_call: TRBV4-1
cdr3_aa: CASSLKYIGTSGGARETQYF
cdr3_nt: TGCGCCAGCAGCCTCAAATACATAGGGACTAGCGGGGGGGCGCGAGAGACCCAGTACTTC

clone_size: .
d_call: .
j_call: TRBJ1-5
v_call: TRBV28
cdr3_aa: CASSLSYREDQPQHF
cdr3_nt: TGTGCCAGCAGTTTATCTTACAGGGAGGACCAGCCCCAGCATTTT

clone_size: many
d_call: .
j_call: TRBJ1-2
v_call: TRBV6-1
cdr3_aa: CASRGGDYGYTF
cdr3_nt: TGTGCCAGCAGAGGGGGGGACTATGGCTACACCTTC

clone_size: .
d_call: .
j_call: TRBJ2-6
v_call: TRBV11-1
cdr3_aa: CASSLLLRSRRPWANVLTF
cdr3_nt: TGTGCCAGCAGCTTACTGTTAAGGTCCCGGAGGCCCTGGGCCAACGTCCTGACTTTC

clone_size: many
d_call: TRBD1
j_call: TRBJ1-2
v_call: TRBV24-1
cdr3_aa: CATSDTTGQGTYYGYTF
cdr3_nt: TGTGCCACCAGTGACACTACGGGACAGGGGACCTACTATGGCTACACCTTC

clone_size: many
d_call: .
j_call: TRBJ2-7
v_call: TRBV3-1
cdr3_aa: CASSQLTSEQYF
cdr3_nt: TGTGCCAGCAGCCAATTGACCAGCGAGCAGTACTTC

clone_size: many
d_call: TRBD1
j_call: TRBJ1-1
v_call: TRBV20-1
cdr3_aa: CSASYTGDPEAFF
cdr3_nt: TGCAGTGCTAGTTATACAGGGGATCCTGAAGCTTTCTTT

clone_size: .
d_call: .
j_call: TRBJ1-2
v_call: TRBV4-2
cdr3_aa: CASRGQTTNYGYTF
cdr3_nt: TGTGCCAGCAGAGGGCAGACTACTAACTATGGCTACACCTTC

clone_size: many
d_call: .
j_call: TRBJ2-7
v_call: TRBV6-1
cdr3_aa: CASSVYYQNSYEQYF
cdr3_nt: TGTGCCAGCAGTGTTTACTACCAAAACTCCTACGAGCAGTACTTC

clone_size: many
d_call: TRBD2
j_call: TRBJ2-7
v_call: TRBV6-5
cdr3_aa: CASRGLSGGAPYEQYF
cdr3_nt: TGTGCCAGCAGGGGGCTGAGCGGGGGGGCCCCCTACGAGCAGTACTTC

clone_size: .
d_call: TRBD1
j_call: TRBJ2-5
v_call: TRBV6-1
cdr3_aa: CASRKGGTGYQETKYF
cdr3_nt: TGTGCCAGCAGGAAGGGTGGGACAGGGTACCAAGAGACCAAGTACTTC

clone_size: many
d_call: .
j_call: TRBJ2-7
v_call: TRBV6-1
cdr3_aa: CASSDQSGQHYEQYF
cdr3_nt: TGTGCCAGCAGTGATCAGTCCGGACAGCACTACGAGCAGTACTTC

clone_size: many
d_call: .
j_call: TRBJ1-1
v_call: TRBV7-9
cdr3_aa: CASSSRSLNTEAFF
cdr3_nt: TGTGCCAGCAGCTCCCGATCCTTGAACACTGAAGCTTTCTTT